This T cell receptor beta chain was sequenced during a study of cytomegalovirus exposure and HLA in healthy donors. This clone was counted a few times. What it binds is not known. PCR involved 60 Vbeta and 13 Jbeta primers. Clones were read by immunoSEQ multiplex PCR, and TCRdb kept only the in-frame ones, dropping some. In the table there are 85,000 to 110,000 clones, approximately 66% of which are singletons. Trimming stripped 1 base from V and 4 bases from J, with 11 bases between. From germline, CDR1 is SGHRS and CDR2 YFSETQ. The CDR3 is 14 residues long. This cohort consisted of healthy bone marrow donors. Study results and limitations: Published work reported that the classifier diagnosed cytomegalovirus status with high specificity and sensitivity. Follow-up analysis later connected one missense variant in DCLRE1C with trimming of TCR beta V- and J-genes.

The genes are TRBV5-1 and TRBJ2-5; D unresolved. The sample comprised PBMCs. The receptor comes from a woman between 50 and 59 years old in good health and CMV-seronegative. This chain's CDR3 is CASSLMAPSETQYF. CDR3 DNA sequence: TGCGCCAGCAGCTTGATGGCACCGTCAGAGACCCAGTACTTC.